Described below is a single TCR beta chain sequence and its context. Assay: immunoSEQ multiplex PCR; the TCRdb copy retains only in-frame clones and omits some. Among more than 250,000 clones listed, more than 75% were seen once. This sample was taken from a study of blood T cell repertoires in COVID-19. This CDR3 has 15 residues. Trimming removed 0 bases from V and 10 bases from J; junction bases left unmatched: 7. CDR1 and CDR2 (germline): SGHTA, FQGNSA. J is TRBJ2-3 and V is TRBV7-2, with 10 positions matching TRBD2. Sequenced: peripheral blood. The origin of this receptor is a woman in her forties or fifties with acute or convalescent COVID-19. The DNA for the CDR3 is TGTGCCAGCAGCTTAGCGCTAGCGGGAGATTTGCCGCAGTATTTT. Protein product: CASSLALAGDLPQYF.